The clone carrying this T cell receptor beta chain shows up as medium-sized by frequency. Its antigen is unknown. Read sequence stops 3 residues before the CDR3 end, and the germline J gene provides the missing end. For at least one year, all CVID subjects received replacement immunoglobulin. This sample stems from a study of T cell clonality in common variable immunodeficiency. Regarding the study as a whole: Common variable immunodeficiency TCR beta sequences reportedly had fewer deletions and N-nucleotide insertions.

Per the germline V gene, CDR1 is SGHVS and CDR2 is FNYEAQ. CDR3 length: 13 residues. With 2 bases removed from V and 4 bases from J, the gap between germline ends came to 6 bases. TCRdb's copy holds only in-frame clones and misses some; the assay was immunoSEQ multiplex PCR. Here the sample table reports roughly 16,000 clones. The chain joins TRBV7-6 to TRBJ1-3; D call uncertain. The TCR comes from a human donor with common variable immunodeficiency. Sequenced sample: peripheral blood mononuclear cells. Partial CDR3 DNA: TGTGCCAGCAGCTTACAATCCGGAAACACC. Its translation is CASSLQSGNT. The CDR3 as a whole reads CASSLQSGNTIYF.